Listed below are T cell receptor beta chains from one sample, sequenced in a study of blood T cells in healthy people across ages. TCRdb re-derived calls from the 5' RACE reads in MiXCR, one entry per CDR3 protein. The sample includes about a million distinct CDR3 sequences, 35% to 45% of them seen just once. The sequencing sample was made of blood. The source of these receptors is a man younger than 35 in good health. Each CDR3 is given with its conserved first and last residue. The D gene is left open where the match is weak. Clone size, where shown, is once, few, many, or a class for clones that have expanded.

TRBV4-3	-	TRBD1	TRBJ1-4	CASSQGRDRDEKLFF	TGCGCCAGCAGCCAGGGCCGGGACAGGGATGAAAAATTGTTTTTT
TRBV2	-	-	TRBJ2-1	CASIADPVGYNEQFF	TGTGCCAGCATCGCAGACCCCGTGGGGTACAATGAGCAGTTCTTC
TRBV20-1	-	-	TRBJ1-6	CSARVGTASSYNSPLHF	TGCAGTGCTAGAGTTGGGACCGCAAGCTCCTATAATTCACCCCTCCACTTT
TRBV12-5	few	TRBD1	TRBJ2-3	CASGKGTGGLTDTQYF	TGTGCTAGTGGAAAAGGGACAGGGGGCCTCACAGATACGCAGTATTTT
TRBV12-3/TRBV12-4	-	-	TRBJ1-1	CASNGGLNTEAFF	TGTGCCAGCAACGGAGGGCTGAACACTGAAGCTTTCTTT
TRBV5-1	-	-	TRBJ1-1	CASGLGARVNTEAFF	TGCGCCAGCGGCTTGGGTGCCAGGGTGAACACTGAAGCTTTCTTT
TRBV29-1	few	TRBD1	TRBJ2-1	CSALQGEAYNEQFF	TGCAGCGCCTTACAGGGGGAGGCCTACAATGAGCAGTTCTTC
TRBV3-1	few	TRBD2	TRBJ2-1	CASSQDPSGGSYNEQFF	TGTGCCAGCAGCCAAGATCCTAGCGGGGGATCCTACAATGAGCAGTTCTTC
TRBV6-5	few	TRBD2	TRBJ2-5	CASSYELAEETQYF	TGTGCCAGCAGTTACGAACTAGCGGAAGAGACCCAGTACTTC
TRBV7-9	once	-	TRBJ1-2	CASSVGGMDYGYTF	TGTGCCAGCAGCGTCGGAGGGATGGACTATGGCTACACCTTC
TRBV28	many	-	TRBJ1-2	CASGANGYTF	TGTGCCTCCGGGGCGAATGGCTACACCTTC
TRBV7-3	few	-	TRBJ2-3	CASSLFPGLDTQYF	TGTGCCAGCAGCTTATTCCCCGGGTTGGATACGCAGTATTTT
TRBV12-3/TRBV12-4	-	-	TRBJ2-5	CASLRGLQETQYF	TGTGCCAGCCTCAGGGGCCTCCAAGAGACCCAGTACTTC
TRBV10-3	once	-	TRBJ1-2	CAISVQQGHGYGYTF	TGTGCCATCAGTGTACAGCAGGGTCATGGCTATGGCTACACCTTC
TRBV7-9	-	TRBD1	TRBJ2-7	CASSLPDRGRPAYEQYF	TGTGCCAGCAGCTTACCTGACAGGGGGCGACCCGCCTACGAGCAGTACTTC
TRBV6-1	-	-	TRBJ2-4	CASSDPTAFGNIQYF	TGTGCCAGCAGTGATCCGACGGCCTTTGGAAACATTCAGTACTTC
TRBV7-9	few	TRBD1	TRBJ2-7	CASSPGSGTESYEQYF	TGTGCCAGCAGCCCCGGCTCCGGGACAGAAAGTTACGAGCAGTACTTC
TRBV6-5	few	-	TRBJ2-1	CASSYFDKYNEQFF	TGTGCCAGCAGTTACTTCGACAAATACAATGAGCAGTTCTTC
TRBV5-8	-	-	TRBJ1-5	CASSLDVNNQPQHF	TGTGCCAGCAGCTTGGATGTTAACAATCAGCCCCAGCATTTT
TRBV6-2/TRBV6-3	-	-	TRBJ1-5	CASSYSQDLLTQPQHF	TGTGCCAGCAGTTACAGTCAGGACCTGTTAACTCAGCCCCAGCATTTT
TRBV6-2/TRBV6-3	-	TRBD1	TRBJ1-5	CASSYQTGGGFQPQHF	TGTGCCAGCAGTTACCAGACAGGGGGCGGTTTTCAGCCCCAGCATTTT
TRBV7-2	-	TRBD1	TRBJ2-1	CTSSFQTGTSNEQFF	TGTACCAGCAGCTTTCAGACAGGGACGAGCAATGAGCAGTTCTTC
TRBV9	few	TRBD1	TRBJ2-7	CASSVRDRGYEQYF	TGTGCCAGCAGCGTCCGGGACAGGGGTTACGAGCAGTACTTC
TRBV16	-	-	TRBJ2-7	CASSRSDRLYEQYF	TGTGCCAGCAGCCGATCCGACCGTCTATACGAGCAGTACTTC
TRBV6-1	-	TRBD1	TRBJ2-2	CASSRTPGQGMNTGELFF	TGTGCCAGCAGTCGAACTCCGGGACAGGGAATGAACACCGGGGAGCTGTTTTTT
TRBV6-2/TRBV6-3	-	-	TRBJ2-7	CASSRAAGTYNNEQYF	TGTGCCAGCAGTCGAGCAGCGGGGACATATAACAATGAGCAGTACTTC
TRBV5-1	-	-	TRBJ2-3	CASSLDRPFTDTQYF	TGCGCCAGCAGCTTGGACAGACCCTTCACAGATACGCAGTATTTT
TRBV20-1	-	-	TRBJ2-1	CSAYDIYNEQFF	TGCAGTGCCTACGACATATACAATGAGCAGTTCTTC
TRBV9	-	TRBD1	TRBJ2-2	CASSGQGGELFF	TGTGCCAGCAGCGGACAGGGGGGGGAGCTGTTTTTT
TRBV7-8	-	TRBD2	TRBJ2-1	CASSLYPSGGVTESSYNEQFF	TGTGCCAGCAGCTTATACCCAAGTGGGGGGGTAACAGAGAGCTCCTACAATGAGCAGTTCTTC
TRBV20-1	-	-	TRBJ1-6	CSARDPQYNSPLHF	TGCAGTGCTAGAGATCCACAGTATAATTCACCCCTCCACTTT
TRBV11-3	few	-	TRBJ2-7	CASSLKNTYEQYF	TGTGCCAGCAGCTTGAAAAATACCTACGAGCAGTACTTC
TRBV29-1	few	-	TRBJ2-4	CSVEENIQYF	TGCAGCGTTGAAGAAAACATTCAGTACTTC
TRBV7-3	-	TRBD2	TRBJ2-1	CASSPTREAADNEQFF	TGTGCCAGCAGCCCAACCCGGGAGGCTGCGGACAATGAGCAGTTCTTC
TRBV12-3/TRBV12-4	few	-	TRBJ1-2	CASIPSGVNYGYTF	TGTGCCAGCATCCCCTCAGGGGTAAACTATGGCTACACCTTC
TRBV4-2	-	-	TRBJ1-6	CARKGGPFNAPLHF	TGTGCCCGAAAGGGGGGGCCTTTTAATGCACCCCTCCACTTT
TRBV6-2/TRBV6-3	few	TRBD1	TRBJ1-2	CASSYPRRGPQDGYTF	TGTGCCAGCAGTTACCCCCGCAGGGGGCCTCAGGATGGCTACACCTTC
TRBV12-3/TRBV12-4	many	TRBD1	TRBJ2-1	CASSDRVNEQFF	TGTGCCAGCAGTGACAGGGTGAATGAGCAGTTCTTC
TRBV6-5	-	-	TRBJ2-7	CASSYSRGPTSFNEQYF	TGTGCCAGCAGTTACTCGAGGGGCCCCACATCTTTTAATGAGCAGTACTTC
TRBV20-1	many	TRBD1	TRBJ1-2	CSASPIVGQGDGYTF	TGCAGTGCTAGCCCTATTGTGGGACAGGGGGATGGCTACACCTTC
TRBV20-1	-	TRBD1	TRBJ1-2	CSAALGRGANYGYTF	TGCAGTGCTGCCCTGGGCAGGGGGGCTAACTATGGCTACACCTTC
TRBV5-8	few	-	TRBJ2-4	CASSFHQGAKNIQYF	TGTGCCAGCAGCTTTCATCAGGGGGCCAAAAACATTCAGTACTTC
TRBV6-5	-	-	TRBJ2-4	CASSSTGTNIQYF	TGTGCCAGCAGTTCAACAGGGACCAACATTCAGTACTTC
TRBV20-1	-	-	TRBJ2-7	CSAALSGDETYEQYF	TGCAGTGCTGCGCTCTCAGGGGACGAAACCTACGAGCAGTACTTC
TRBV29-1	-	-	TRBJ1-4	CSVEFVEEGEKLFF	TGCAGCGTTGAATTTGTAGAAGAAGGTGAAAAACTGTTTTTT
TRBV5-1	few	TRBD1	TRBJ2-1	CASSLEGGISLEQFF	TGCGCCAGCAGCTTAGAAGGGGGCATCAGTCTTGAGCAGTTCTTC
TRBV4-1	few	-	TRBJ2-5	CASSQERGLGRQTQYF	TGCGCCAGCAGCCAAGAACGAGGCCTTGGGCGGCAGACCCAGTACTTC
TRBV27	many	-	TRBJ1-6	CASSPRYNSPLHF	TGTGCCAGCAGCCCGCGATATAATTCACCCCTCCACTTT
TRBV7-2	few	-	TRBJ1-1	CASSLGPGENTEAFF	TGTGCCAGCAGCTTAGGTCCAGGGGAGAACACTGAAGCTTTCTTT
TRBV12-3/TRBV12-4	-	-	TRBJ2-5	CATLPSAGETQYF	TGTGCCACCCTACCGTCAGCTGGAGAGACCCAGTACTTC
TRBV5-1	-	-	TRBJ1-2	CASSLPGVDYGYTF	TGCGCCAGCAGCTTGCCAGGCGTCGACTATGGCTACACCTTC
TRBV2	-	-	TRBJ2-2	CASSGQYTGELFF	TGTGCCAGCAGTGGCCAGTACACCGGGGAGCTGTTTTTT
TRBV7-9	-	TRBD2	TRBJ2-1	CASSAQRGIIHYNEQFF	TGTGCCAGCAGCGCCCAGCGGGGAATAATACACTACAATGAGCAGTTCTTC
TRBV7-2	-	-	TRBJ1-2	CASSLDGDNYGYTF	TGTGCCAGCAGCTTAGACGGGGATAACTATGGCTACACCTTC
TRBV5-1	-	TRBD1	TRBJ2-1	CASSPTPDRVGNEQFF	TGCGCCAGCAGCCCGACGCCCGACAGGGTGGGAAATGAGCAGTTCTTC